This entry features one T cell receptor beta chain sequence. The antigen remains undetermined. The CDR3 has 15 amino acids. Trimming removed 1 base from V and 6 bases from J; junction bases left unmatched: 6. The germline V gene has CDR1 LNHDA and CDR2 SQIVND (reference sequence). Time point in this sample: newly diagnosed GD, antithyroid drugs for less than 3 months. RNA from PBMCs was the source of the TCR library. Doctors identified Graves' disease using the American Thyroid Association guidelines. This sample was taken from a study of regulatory T cells in long-lasting Graves disease. Study-wide results and limits: TRBV28 was favored in persistent disease, as were TRBJ1-2 and TRBJ2-5. No thyroid tissue was studied; the work used peripheral blood only.

Construction of the TCR beta libraries employed iRepertoire HTBI primers in conjunction with Arm-PCR of CDR3 regions. TCRdb called the multiplex PCR reads again in MiXCR, with one record for every CDR3 protein. The sample has 550,000 or so distinct CDR3 sequences; 9.5% to 15% are singletons. These records were also assigned to another study, of T cells in Graves' hyperthyroidism and ophthalmopathy. From that study: Initially, a first-round RT-PCR of the TCR CDR3 employed the HTBI primer set.

J is TRBJ1-5 and V is TRBV19; 7 bases fit TRBD1. The sequenced sample was peripheral blood mononuclear cells (PBMCs), obtained at new diagnosis, from a patient treated with antithyroid drugs. The sequence was collected from a woman in her 30s with Graves disease. CDR3 sequence reads: CASSIGQGWVQPQHF. CDR3 nucleotide sequence: TGTGCCAGTAGTATAGGACAGGGTTGGGTTCAGCCCCAGCATTTT.